This T cell receptor beta chain is drawn from a study of shared clonotypes between healthy human individuals. Approximately 95 million PBMCs went into genomic DNA for unsorted samples. Assay: immunoSEQ multiplex PCR; the TCRdb copy retains only in-frame clones and omits some. In the table there are more than 450,000 clones, less than 85% of which are singletons. The germline V gene has CDR1 SNHLY and CDR2 FYNNEI. The CDR3 is 14 residues long. V lost 6 bases to trimming and J lost 9 bases, with 18 bases between them. The gene calls are TRBV2 and TRBJ1-5; D remains ambiguous. Sequenced material: PBMCs. This sequence was found in a woman in her 40s in good health. Some clones in this sample may be carry-over from other donors' samples. The CDR3 spells CASRVGRPPGPQHF. CDR3 DNA sequence: TGTGCCAGCAGAGTCGGGAGGCCGCCCGGGCCCCAGCATTTT. The entire variable domain, with the rest obtained from reference TRBV2 and TRBJ1-5, is as follows: EPEVTQTPSHQVTQMGQEVILRCVPISNHLYFYWYRQILGQKVEFLVSFYNNEISEKSEIFDDQFSVERPDGSNFTLKIRSTKLEDSAMYFCASRVGRPPGPQHFGDGTRLSIL.